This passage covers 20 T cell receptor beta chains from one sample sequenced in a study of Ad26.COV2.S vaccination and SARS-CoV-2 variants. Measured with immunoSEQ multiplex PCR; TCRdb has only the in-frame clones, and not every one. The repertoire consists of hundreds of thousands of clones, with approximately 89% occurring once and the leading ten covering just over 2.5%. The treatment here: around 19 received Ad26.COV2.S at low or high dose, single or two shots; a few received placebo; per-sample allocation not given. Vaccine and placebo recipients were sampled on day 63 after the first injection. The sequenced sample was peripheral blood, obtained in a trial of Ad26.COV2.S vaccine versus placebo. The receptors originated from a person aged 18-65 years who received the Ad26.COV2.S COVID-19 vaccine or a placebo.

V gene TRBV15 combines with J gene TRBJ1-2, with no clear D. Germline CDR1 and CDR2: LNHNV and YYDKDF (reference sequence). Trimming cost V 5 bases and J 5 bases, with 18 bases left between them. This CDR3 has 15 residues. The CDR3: CATSSQVGSPYGYTF. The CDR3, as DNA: TGTGCCACCAGCTCCCAGGTGGGTTCCCCTTATGGCTACACCTTC.

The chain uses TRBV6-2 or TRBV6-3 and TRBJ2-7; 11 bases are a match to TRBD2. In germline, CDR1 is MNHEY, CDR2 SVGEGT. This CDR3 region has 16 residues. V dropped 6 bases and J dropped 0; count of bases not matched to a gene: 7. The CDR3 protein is CASSPTSGRYSYEQYV. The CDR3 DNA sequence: TGTGCCAGCAGCCCTACTAGCGGGAGATACTCCTACGAGCAGTACGTC.

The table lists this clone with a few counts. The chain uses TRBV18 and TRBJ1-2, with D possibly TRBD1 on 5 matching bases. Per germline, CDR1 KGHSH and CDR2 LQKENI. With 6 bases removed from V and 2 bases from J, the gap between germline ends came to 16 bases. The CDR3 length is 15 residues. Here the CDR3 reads CASSSAGTDNYGYTF. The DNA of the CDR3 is TGTGCCAGCTCCTCTGCAGGGACCGACAACTATGGCTACACCTTC.

CDR3 coding DNA: TGTGCCAGCAGTTCCAGGCCCCGCGACAGGTGGGATCAGCCCCAGCATTTT. Translated, it gives CASSSRPRDRWDQPQHF. The chain combines TRBV6-2 or TRBV6-3 with TRBJ1-5, with D perhaps matching TRBD1 (6 bases). Germline V CDR1 and CDR2: MNHEY, SVGEGT. The CDR3 is 17 amino acids. V lost 4 bases, J lost 5 bases, and 21 bases lay in between.

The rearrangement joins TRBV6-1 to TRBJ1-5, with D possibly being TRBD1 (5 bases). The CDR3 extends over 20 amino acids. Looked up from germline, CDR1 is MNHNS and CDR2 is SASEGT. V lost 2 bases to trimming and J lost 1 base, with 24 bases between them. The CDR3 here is CASSEYLWGPGTVSNQPQHF. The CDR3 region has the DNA TGTGCCAGCAGTGAATATCTTTGGGGACCCGGGACCGTGAGCAATCAGCCCCAGCATTTT.

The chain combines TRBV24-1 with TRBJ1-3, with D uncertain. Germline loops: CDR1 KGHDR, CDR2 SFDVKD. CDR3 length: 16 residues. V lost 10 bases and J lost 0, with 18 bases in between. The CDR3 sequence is CATLYPRRFSGNTIYF. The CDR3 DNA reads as TGTGCCACTCTCTACCCTCGACGGTTCTCTGGAAACACCATATATTTT.

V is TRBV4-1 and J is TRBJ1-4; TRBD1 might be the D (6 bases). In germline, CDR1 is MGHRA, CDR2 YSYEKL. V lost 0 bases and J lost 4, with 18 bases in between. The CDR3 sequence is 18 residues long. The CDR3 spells CASSQERGPGAVNEKLFF. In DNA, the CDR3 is TGCGCCAGCAGCCAAGAGCGGGGTCCGGGGGCGGTTAATGAAAAACTGTTTTTT.

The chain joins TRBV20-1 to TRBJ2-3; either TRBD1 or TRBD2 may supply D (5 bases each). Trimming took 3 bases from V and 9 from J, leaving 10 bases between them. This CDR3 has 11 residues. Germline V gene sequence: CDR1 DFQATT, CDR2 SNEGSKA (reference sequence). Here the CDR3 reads CSASGAGTQYF. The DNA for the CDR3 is TGCAGTGCTAGCGGGGCAGGGACGCAGTATTTT.

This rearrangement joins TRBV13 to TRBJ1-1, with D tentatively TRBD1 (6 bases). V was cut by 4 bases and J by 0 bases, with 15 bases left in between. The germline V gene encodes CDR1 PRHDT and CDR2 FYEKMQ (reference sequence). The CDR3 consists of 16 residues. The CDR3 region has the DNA TGTGCCAGCAGCTCGTGGAGGGGGTCAATGAACACTGAAGCTTTCTTT. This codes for CASSSWRGSMNTEAFF.

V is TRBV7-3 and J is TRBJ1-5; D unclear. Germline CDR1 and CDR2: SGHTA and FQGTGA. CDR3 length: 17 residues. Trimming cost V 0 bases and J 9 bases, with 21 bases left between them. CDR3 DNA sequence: TGTGCCAGCAGCTTAACTCGCAGAGTAACCACCTGGCTGCCCCAGCATTTT. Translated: CASSLTRRVTTWLPQHF.

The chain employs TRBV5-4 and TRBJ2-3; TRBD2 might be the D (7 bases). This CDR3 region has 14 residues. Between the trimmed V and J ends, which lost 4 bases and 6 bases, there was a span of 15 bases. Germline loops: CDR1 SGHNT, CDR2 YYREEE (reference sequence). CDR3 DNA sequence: TGTGCCAGCAGCCCGGGGGGCACCGAGGATACGCAGTATTTT. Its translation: CASSPGGTEDTQYF.

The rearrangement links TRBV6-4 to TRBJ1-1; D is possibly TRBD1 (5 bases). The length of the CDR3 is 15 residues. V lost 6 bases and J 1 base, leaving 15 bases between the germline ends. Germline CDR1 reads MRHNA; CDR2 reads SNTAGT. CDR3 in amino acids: CASRAYGQPNTEAFF. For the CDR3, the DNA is TGTGCCAGCAGGGCCTATGGACAACCGAACACTGAAGCTTTCTTT.

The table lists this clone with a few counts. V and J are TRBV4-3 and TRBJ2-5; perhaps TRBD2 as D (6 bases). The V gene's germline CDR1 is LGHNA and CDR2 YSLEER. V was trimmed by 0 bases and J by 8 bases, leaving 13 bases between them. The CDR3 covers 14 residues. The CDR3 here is CASSQEGPAGTQYF. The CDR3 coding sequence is TGCGCCAGCAGCCAAGAGGGGCCCGCGGGAACCCAGTACTTC.

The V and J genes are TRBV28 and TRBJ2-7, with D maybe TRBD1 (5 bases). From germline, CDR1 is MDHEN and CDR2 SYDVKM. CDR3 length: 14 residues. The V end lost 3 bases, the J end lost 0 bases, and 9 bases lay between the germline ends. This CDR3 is CASSLEGDSYEQYV. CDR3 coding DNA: TGTGCCAGCAGTTTGGAAGGGGACTCCTACGAGCAGTACGTC.

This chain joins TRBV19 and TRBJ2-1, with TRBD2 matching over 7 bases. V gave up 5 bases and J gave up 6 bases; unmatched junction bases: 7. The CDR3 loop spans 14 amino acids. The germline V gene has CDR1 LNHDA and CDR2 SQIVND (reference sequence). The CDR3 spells CASSLWGRANEQFF. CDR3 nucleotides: TGTGCCAGTAGTCTCTGGGGGAGGGCCAATGAGCAGTTCTTC.

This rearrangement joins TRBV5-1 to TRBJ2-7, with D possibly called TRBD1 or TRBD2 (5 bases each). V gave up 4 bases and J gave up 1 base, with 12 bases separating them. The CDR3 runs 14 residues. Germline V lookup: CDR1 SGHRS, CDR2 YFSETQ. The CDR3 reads CASSRDRLSYEQYV. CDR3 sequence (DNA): TGCGCCAGCAGCAGGGACCGTCTTTCCTACGAGCAGTACGTC.

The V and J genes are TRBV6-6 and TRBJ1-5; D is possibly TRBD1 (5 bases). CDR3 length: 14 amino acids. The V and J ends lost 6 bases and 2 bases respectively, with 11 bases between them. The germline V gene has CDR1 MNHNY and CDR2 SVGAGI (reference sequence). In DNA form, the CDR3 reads TGTGCCAGCAGCATTTCGGGGGGCAATCAGCCCCAGCATTTT. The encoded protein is CASSISGGNQPQHF.

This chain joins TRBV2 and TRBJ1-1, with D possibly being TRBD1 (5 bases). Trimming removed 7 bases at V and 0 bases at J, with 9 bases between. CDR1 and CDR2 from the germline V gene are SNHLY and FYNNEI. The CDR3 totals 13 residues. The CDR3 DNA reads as TGTGCCAGCAAGGGGTTTATGAACACTGAAGCTTTCTTT. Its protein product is CASKGFMNTEAFF. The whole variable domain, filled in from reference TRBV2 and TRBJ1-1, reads EPEVTQTPSHQVTQMGQEVILRCVPISNHLYFYWYRQILGQKVEFLVSFYNNEISEKSEIFDDQFSVERPDGSNFTLKIRSTKLEDSAMYFCASKGFMNTEAFFGQGTRLTVV.

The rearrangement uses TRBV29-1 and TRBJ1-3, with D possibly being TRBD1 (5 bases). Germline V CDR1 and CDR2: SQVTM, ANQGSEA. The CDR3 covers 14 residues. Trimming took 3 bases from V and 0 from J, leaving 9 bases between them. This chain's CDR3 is CSVEGGSSGNTIYF. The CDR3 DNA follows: TGCAGCGTTGAGGGGGGGAGCTCTGGAAACACCATATATTTT.

The CDR3 sequence is CASRGQQPNNEQFF. Written as DNA, the CDR3 is TGTGCCAGCAGGGGACAGCAACCTAACAATGAGCAGTTCTTC. This chain uses TRBV9 with TRBJ2-1; 7 bases are a match to TRBD1. The germline V gene encodes CDR1 SGDLS and CDR2 YYNGEE. Germline trimming cut 5 bases from V and 5 bases from J; bases unmatched to any gene: 7. The CDR3 loop spans 14 amino acids.